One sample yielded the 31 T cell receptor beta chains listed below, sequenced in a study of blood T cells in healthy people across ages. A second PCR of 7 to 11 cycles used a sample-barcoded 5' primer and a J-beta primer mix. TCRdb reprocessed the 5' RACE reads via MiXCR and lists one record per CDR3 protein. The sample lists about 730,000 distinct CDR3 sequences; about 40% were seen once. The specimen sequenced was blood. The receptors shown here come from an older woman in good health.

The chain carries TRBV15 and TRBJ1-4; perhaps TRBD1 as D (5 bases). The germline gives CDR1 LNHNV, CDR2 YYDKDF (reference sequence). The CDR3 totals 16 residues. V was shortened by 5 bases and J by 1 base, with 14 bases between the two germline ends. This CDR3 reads CATSSSRTRTNEKLFF. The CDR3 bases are TGTGCCACCAGCTCTTCCCGGACACGAACTAATGAAAAACTGTTTTTT.

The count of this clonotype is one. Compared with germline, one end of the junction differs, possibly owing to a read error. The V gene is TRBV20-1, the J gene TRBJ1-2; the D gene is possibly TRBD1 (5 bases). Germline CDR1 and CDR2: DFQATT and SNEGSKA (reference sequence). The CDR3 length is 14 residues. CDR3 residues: CSARDSRQGYVYTF. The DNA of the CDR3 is TGCAGTGCTAGAGATAGTCGGCAGGGCTATGTCTACACCTTC.

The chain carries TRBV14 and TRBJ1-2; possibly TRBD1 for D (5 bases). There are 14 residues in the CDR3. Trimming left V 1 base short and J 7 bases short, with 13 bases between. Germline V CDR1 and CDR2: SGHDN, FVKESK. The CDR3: CASSQVRDGSGYTF. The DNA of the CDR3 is TGTGCCAGCAGCCAAGTCAGGGACGGGTCTGGCTACACCTTC.

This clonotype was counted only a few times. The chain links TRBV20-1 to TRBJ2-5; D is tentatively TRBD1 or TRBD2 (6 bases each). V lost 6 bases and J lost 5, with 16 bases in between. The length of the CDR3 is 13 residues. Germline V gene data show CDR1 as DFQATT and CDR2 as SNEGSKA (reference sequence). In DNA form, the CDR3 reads TGCAGTGCACAGGCAGGGGAGGACGAGACCCAGTACTTC. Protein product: CSAQAGEDETQYF.

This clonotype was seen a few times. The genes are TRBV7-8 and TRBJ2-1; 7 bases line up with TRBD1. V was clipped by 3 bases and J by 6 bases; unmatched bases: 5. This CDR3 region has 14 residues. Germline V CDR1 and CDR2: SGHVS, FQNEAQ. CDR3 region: CASSFRDRANEQFF. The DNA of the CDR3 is TGTGCCAGCAGCTTTCGAGACAGGGCCAATGAGCAGTTCTTC.

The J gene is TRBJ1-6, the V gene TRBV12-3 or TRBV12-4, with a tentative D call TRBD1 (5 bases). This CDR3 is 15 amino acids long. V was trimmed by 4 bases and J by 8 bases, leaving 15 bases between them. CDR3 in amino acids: CASSSREGPYSPLHF. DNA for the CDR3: TGTGCCAGCAGTTCCCGGGAGGGACCGTATTCACCCCTCCACTTT.

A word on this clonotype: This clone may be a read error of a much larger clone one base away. CDR3 residues: CASSEGRTYEQYF. The CDR3 DNA reads TGTGCCAGCAGTGAGGGACGGACCTACGAGCAGTACTTC. V gene TRBV12-3 or TRBV12-4 combines with J gene TRBJ2-7, with D perhaps being TRBD1 or TRBD2 (5 bases each). Trimming took 5 bases from V and 2 from J, leaving 10 bases between them. CDR3 length: 13 amino acids.

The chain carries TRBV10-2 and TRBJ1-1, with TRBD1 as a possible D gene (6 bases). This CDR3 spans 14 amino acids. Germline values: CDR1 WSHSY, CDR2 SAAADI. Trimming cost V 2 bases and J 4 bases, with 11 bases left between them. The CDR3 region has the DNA TGCGCCAGCAGTGAGGAGCAGACAGGCACTGAAGCTTTCTTT. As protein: CASSEEQTGTEAFF.

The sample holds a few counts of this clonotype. The CDR3 nucleotides read TGTGCCAGCAGTTTAACTAGCGGGACCTCCTACGAGCAGTACTTC. Protein product: CASSLTSGTSYEQYF. This rearrangement joins TRBV28 to TRBJ2-7; 10 bases map to TRBD2. This CDR3 has 15 amino acids. The V gene's germline CDR1 is MDHEN and CDR2 SYDVKM. The junction had 1 base not matched to a gene; V was cut back by 2 bases and J by 0 bases.

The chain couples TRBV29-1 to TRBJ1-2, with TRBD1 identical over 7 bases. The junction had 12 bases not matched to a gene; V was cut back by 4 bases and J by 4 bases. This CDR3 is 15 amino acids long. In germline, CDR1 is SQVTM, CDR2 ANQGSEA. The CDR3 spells CSVGALRDSIYGYTF. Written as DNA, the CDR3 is TGCAGCGTTGGGGCACTAAGGGACAGTATCTATGGCTACACCTTC. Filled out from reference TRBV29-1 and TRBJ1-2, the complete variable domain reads SAVISQKPSRDICQRGTSLTIQCQVDSQVTMMFWYRQQPGQSLTLIATANQGSEATYESGFVIDKFPISRPNLTFSTLTVSNMSPEDSSIYLCSVGALRDSIYGYTFGSGTRLTVV.

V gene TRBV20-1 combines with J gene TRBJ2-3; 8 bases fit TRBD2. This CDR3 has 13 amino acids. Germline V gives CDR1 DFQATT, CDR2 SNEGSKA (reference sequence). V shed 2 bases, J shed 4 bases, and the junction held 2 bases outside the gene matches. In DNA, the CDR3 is TGCAGTGCTAGATGGCGGGGGGCAGATACGCAGTATTTT. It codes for CSARWRGADTQYF.

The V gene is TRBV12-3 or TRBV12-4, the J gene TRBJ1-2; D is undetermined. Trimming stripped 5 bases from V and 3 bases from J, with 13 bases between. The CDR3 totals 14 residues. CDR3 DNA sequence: TGTGCCAGCAGTGTCCGAGGACTTGACTATGGCTACACCTTC. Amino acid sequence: CASSVRGLDYGYTF.

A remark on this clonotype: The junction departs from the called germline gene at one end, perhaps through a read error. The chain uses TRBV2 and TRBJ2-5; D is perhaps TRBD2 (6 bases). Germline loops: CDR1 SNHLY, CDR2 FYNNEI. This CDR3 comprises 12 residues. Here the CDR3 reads CASSDGGYEQNF. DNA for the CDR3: TGTGCCAGCAGTGACGGAGGGTACGAGCAGAACTTC.

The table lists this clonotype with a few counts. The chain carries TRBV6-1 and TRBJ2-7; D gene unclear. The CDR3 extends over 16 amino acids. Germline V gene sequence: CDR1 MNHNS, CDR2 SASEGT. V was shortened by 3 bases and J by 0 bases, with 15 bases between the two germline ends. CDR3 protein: CASSDSRAERSYEQYF. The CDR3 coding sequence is TGTGCCAGCAGTGATTCACGGGCAGAACGCTCCTACGAGCAGTACTTC.

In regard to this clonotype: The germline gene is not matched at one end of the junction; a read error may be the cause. Here the CDR3 reads CANSFPLLELAGVSQETQYF. The CDR3 coding sequence is TGTGCCAACAGCTTTCCGCTATTAGAGCTAGCGGGAGTATCTCAAGAGACCCAGTACTTC. The chain couples TRBV7-9 to TRBJ2-4; TRBD2 matches at 10 bases. The better agreement between TRBJ2-5 and the DNA end casts doubt on the J call. The CDR3 sequence is 20 residues long. CDR1 and CDR2 from the germline V gene are SEHNR and FQNEAQ (reference sequence).

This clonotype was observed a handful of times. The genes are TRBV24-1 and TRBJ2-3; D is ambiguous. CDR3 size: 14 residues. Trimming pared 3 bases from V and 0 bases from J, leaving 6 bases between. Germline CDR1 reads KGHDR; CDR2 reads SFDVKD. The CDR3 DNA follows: TGTGCCACCAGTGATAGAGTAAGCACAGATACGCAGTATTTT. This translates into CATSDRVSTDTQYF.

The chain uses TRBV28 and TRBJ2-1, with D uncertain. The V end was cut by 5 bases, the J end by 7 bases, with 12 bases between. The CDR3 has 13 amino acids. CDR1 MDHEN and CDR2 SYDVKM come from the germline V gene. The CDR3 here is CASSPLVLNEQFF. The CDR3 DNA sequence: TGTGCCAGCAGTCCTCTAGTCTTGAATGAGCAGTTCTTC.

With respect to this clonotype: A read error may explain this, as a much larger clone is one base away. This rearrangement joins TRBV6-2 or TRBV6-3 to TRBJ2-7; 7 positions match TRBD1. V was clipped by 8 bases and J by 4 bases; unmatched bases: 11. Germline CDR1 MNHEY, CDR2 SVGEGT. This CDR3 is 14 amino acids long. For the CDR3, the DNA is TGTGCCAGCGGAGCCCCTAGGACAGGTTACGAGCAGTACTTC. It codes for CASGAPRTGYEQYF.

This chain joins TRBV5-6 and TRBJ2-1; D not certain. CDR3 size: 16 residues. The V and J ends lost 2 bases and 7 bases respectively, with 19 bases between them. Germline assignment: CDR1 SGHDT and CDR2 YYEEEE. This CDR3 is CASSFSRAPVLNEQFF. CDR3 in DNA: TGTGCCAGCAGCTTTTCACGGGCCCCCGTTTTAAATGAGCAGTTCTTC.

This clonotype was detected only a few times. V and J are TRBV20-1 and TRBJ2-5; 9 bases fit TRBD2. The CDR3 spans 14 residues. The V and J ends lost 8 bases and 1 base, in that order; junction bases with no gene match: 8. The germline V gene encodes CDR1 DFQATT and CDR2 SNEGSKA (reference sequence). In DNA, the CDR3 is TGCAGTTTTCAATTGACTAGCGGCCAAGAGACCCAGTACTTC. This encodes CSFQLTSGQETQYF.

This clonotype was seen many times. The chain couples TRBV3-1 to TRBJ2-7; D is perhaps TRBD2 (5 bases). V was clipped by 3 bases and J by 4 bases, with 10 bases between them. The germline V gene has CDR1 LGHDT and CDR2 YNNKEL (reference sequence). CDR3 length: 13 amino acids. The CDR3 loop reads CASSQDGEYEQYF. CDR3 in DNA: TGTGCCAGCAGCCAGGACGGGGAATACGAGCAGTACTTC.

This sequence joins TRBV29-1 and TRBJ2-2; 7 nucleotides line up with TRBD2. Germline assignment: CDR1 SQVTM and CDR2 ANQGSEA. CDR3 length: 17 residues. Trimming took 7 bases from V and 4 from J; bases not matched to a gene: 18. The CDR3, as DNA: TGCAGCGCCACGATTGGGGGGGGAGTTGGAAGCACCGGGGAGCTGTTTTTT. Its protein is CSATIGGGVGSTGELFF.

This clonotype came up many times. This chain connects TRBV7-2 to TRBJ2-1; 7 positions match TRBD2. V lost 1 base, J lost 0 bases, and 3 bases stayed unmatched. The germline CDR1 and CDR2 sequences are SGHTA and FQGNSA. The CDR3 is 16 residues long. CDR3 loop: CASSLDSGISYNEQFF. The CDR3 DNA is TGTGCCAGCAGCTTAGACAGCGGGATCTCCTACAATGAGCAGTTCTTC.

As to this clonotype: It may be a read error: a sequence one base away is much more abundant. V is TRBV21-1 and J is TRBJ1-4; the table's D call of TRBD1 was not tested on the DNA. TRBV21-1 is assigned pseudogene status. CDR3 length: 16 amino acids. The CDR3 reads CASSTGQSATKEKLFF. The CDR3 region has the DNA TGTGCCAGCAGCACCGGACAGTCGGCAACTAAGGAAAAACTGTTTTTT.

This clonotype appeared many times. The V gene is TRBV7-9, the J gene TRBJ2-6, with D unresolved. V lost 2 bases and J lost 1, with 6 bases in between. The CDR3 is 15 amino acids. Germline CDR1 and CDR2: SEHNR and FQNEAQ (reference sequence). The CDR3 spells CASSLKLSGANVLTF. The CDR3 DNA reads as TGTGCCAGCAGCTTAAAGCTGTCTGGGGCCAACGTCCTGACTTTC. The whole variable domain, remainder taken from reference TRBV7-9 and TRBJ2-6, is DTGVSQNPRHKITKRGQNVTFRCDPISEHNRLYWYRQTLGQGPEFLTYFQNEAQLEKSRLLSDRFSAERPKGSFSTLEIQRTEQGDSAMYLCASSLKLSGANVLTFGAGSRLTVL.

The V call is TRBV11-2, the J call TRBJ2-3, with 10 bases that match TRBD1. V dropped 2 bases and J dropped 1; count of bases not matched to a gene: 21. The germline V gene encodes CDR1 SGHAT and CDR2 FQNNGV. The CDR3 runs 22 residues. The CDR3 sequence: CASSLRVGTGVSRRSGTDTQYF. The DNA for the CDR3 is TGTGCCAGCAGCTTAAGGGTCGGGACAGGGGTCAGCCGTAGGAGTGGCACAGATACGCAGTATTTT.

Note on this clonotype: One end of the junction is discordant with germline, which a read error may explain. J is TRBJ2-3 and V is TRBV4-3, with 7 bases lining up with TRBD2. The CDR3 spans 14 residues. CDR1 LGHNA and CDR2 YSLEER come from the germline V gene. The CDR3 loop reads CAGSSRLASDTQYF. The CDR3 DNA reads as TGCGCCGGCAGCTCTCGACTAGCATCAGATACGCAGTATTTT.

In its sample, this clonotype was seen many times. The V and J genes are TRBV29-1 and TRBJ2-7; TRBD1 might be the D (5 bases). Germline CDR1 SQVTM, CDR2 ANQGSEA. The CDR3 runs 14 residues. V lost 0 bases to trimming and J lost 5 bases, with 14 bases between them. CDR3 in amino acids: CSVEEGQGYHEQYF. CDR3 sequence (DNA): TGCAGCGTTGAAGAAGGGCAGGGATACCACGAGCAGTACTTC.

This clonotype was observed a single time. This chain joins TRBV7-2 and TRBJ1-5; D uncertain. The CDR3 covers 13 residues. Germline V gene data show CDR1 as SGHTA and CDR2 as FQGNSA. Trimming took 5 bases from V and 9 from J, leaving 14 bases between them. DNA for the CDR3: TGTGCCAGCAGCACTGGGTTGGCGTGGCCCCAGCATTTT. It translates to CASSTGLAWPQHF.

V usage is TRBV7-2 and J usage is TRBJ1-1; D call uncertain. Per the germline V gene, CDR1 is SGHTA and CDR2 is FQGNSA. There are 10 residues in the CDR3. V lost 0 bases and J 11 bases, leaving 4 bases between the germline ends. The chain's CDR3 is CASSLARAFF. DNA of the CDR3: TGTGCCAGCAGCTTAGCTCGGGCTTTCTTT.

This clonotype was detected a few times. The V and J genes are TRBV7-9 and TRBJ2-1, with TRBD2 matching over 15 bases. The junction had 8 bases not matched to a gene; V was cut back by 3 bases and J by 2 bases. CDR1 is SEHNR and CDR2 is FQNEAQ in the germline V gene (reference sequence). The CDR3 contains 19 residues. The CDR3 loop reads CASSFRTSGRAVAYNEQFF. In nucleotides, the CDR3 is TGTGCCAGCAGCTTCCGGACTAGCGGGAGGGCCGTCGCCTACAATGAGCAGTTCTTC.